This is a list of T cell receptor beta chains from one sample in a study of PD-1 and CTLA-4 blockade in melanoma. The table came from immunoSEQ multiplex PCR; TCRdb's copy has only in-frame clones and leaves some out. The table shows 28,000 or so clones, with 91% occurring only once. The starting material was CD8+ T cells from peripheral blood, obtained from a patient given anti-PD-1 treatment. These receptors came from a human donor with melanoma. Each CDR3 is given with its conserved first and last residue. A D gene is named only where the DNA matches it firmly. Clone size is stated in some rows and not others, as once, few, many or a class when expanded.

clone_size,v_call,d_call,j_call,cdr3_aa,cdr3_nt
NA,TRBV11-1,TRBD1,TRBJ2-7,CASSLSEQGPLHEQYF,TGTGCCAGCAGCTTAAGCGAACAGGGGCCTCTTCACGAGCAGTACTTC
once,TRBV29-1,TRBD2,TRBJ2-5,CSVERGNTETQYF,TGCAGCGTTGAGCGGGGGAATACAGAGACCCAGTACTTC
NA,TRBV7-3,TRBD1,TRBJ2-2,CASSLNRGHTGELFF,TGTGCCAGCAGCTTAAACAGGGGGCACACCGGGGAGCTGTTTTTT
NA,TRBV2,TRBD1,TRBJ2-7,CASRRDRYNLDGYEQYF,TGTGCCAGCAGAAGGGACAGGTATAACTTAGATGGCTACGAGCAGTACTTC
NA,TRBV5-1,NA,TRBJ2-7,CASTPTESYEQYF,TGCGCCAGCACCCCTACAGAGTCCTACGAGCAGTACTTC
NA,TRBV15,NA,TRBJ1-5,CATSRVKEEGVYSNQPQHF,TGTGCCACCAGCAGAGTAAAGGAGGAGGGGGTATATAGCAATCAGCCCCAGCATTTT
NA,TRBV28,TRBD1,TRBJ1-5,CASSSTGLGNQPQHF,TGTGCCAGCAGTTCGACAGGGTTGGGCAATCAGCCCCAGCATTTT
once,TRBV15,TRBD1,TRBJ1-5,CATSGRQGPNQPQHF,TGTGCCACCAGCGGACGACAGGGACCCAATCAGCCCCAGCATTTT
NA,TRBV28,NA,TRBJ2-7,CASSSMGWAYEQYF,TGTGCCAGCAGTTCCATGGGCTGGGCCTACGAGCAGTACTTC
NA,TRBV15,NA,TRBJ1-6,CATSREGARNSPLHF,TGTGCCACCAGCAGAGAGGGGGCCCGGAATTCACCCCTCCACTTT
NA,TRBV7-3,TRBD1,TRBJ1-2,CASSLTGGDYGYTF,TGTGCCAGCAGCTTAACAGGGGGCGACTATGGCTACACCTTC
NA,TRBV11-2,NA,TRBJ2-5,CASSLEFSSWTSSGETQYF,TGTGCCAGCAGCTTAGAATTTAGTTCTTGGACAAGTTCTGGAGAGACCCAGTACTTC
NA,TRBV6-5,NA,TRBJ1-4,CAIATFTNEKLFF,TGTGCCATCGCGACATTTACTAATGAAAAACTGTTTTTT
NA,TRBV29-1,NA,TRBJ2-1,CSVGDGYNEQFF,TGCAGCGTTGGGGACGGATACAATGAGCAGTTCTTC
NA,TRBV7-9,TRBD2,TRBJ2-5,CASSLLAGGRPQETQYF,TGTGCCAGCAGCTTGCTAGCGGGGGGGCGCCCCCAAGAGACCCAGTACTTC
NA,TRBV4-1,NA,TRBJ1-5,CASSGPPGNNQPQHF,TGCGCCAGCAGCGGGCCCCCCGGGAACAATCAGCCCCAGCATTTT